This entry lists 25 T cell receptor beta chains sequenced from one sample in a study of Ad26.COV2.S vaccination and SARS-CoV-2 variants. The treatment is: around 19 received Ad26.COV2.S at low or high dose, single or two shots; 5 received placebo; per-sample allocation not given. Collection of samples fell on day 63 after the first vaccine or placebo injection. This table comes from immunoSEQ multiplex PCR, and its TCRdb copy is limited to in-frame clones, with some not included. The sample lists hundreds of thousands of clones; around 86% were seen once. The sample here was peripheral blood, taken in a trial of Ad26.COV2.S vaccine versus placebo. The source is a person aged 18-65 years who received the Ad26.COV2.S COVID-19 vaccine or a placebo.

This chain links TRBV6-2 or TRBV6-3 with TRBJ1-5; D unresolved. V shed 6 bases and J shed 2 bases, with 11 bases lying between them. The CDR3 loop spans 14 amino acids. CDR1 is MNHEY, CDR2 SVGEGT, per germline. CDR3 coding DNA: TGTGCCAGCAGCAAAAGAAGAGGCAATCAGCCCCAGCATTTT. Protein: CASSKRRGNQPQHF.

The chain uses TRBV14 and TRBJ1-3, with a tentative D call TRBD1 (5 bases). V gave up 4 bases and J gave up 2 bases, with 12 bases separating them. The CDR3 contains 15 residues. Per the germline V gene, CDR1 is SGHDN and CDR2 is FVKESK. This CDR3 reads CASSRVGVTGNTIYF. CDR3 DNA sequence: TGTGCCAGCAGCCGGGTGGGGGTAACTGGAAACACCATATATTTT.

The gene calls are TRBV5-6 and TRBJ1-2, with 7 bases matching TRBD1. CDR3 length: 14 amino acids. J gave up 3 bases and V 4 bases, and 6 bases lay outside the gene matches. From germline, CDR1 is SGHDT and CDR2 YYEEEE. DNA of the CDR3: TGTGCCAGCAGCCCGATAGACAGGGACTATGGCTACACCTTC. Translating gives CASSPIDRDYGYTF.

The rearrangement links TRBV19 to TRBJ2-7, with D unclear. Trimming cost V 1 base and J 2 bases, with 12 bases left between them. CDR1 and CDR2 from the germline V gene are LNHDA and SQIVND (reference sequence). The CDR3 extends over 15 amino acids. The CDR3 DNA reads TGTGCCAGTAGTATAGGGGTGGAACCCACCTACGAGCAGTACTTC. Translated, it gives CASSIGVEPTYEQYF.

The rearrangement joins TRBV24-1 to TRBJ2-3; 10 bases map to TRBD2. Per the germline V gene, CDR1 is KGHDR and CDR2 is SFDVKD. Trimming took 3 bases from V and 2 from J; bases not matched to a gene: 10. This CDR3 spans 18 amino acids. The CDR3 is CATSDTTGTSDYTDTQYF. In DNA, the CDR3 is TGTGCCACCAGTGATACCACCGGGACTAGCGACTACACAGATACGCAGTATTTT.

This chain links TRBV7-3 with TRBJ2-1; D tentatively reads TRBD1 or TRBD2 (5 bases each). Trimming left V 5 bases short and J 7 bases short, with 9 bases between. The germline V gene encodes CDR1 SGHTA and CDR2 FQGTGA. CDR3 size: 12 residues. For the CDR3, the DNA is TGTGCCAGCAGCCCCGAGGGGAATGAGCAGTTCTTC. Its translation is CASSPEGNEQFF.

V and J are TRBV2 and TRBJ1-2; D possibly corresponds to TRBD1 (5 bases). Germline CDR1 is SNHLY and CDR2 is FYNNEI. This CDR3 is built from 16 residues. Trimming removed 2 bases from V and 0 bases from J, with 13 bases in between. CDR3: CASSELGVGANYGYTF. The CDR3 bases are TGTGCCAGCAGTGAATTAGGGGTTGGGGCTAACTATGGCTACACCTTC.

This clone has ten or more counts. The sample has other DNA sequences that encode this CDR3 too. The V gene is TRBV11-2, the J gene TRBJ2-1; 11 bases agree with TRBD2. The V gene end was trimmed by 1 base and the J gene end by 9 bases; junction bases not matched to a gene: 2. The CDR3 extends over 14 amino acids. Germline loops: CDR1 SGHAT, CDR2 FQNNGV. This CDR3 reads CASSLVAGGGEQFF. The CDR3, as DNA: TGTGCCAGCAGCTTAGTAGCGGGGGGGGGTGAGCAGTTCTTC.

V usage is TRBV5-1 and J usage is TRBJ2-3, with 14 bases lining up with TRBD2. Unmatched junction bases numbered 11, after V lost 3 bases and J lost 5 bases. CDR3 length equals 18 residues. Germline V gene sequence: CDR1 SGHRS, CDR2 YFSETQ. CDR3 coding DNA: TGCGCCAGCAGCTCGGGACTAGCGGGGGCCTCCCCCCTAGATACGCAGTATTTT. It yields the protein CASSSGLAGASPLDTQYF.

The table lists this clone with a count of one. The rearrangement links TRBV30 to TRBJ1-1, with D unclear. This CDR3 contains 11 residues. CDR1 GTSNPN and CDR2 SVGIG come from the germline V gene (reference sequence). Trimming removed 8 bases at V and 3 bases at J, with 10 bases between. The CDR3 bases are TGTGCCCACAAGTTTCACACTGAAGCTTTCTTT. Its translation: CAHKFHTEAFF.

The chain carries TRBV6-5 and TRBJ2-6, with D unresolved. Germline assignment: CDR1 MNHEY and CDR2 SVGAGI. The CDR3 totals 15 residues. Trimming shortened V by 4 bases and J by 0 bases, and 7 bases separated the two germline ends. The CDR3 here is CASSSQPSGANVLTF. In DNA form, the CDR3 reads TGTGCCAGCAGTTCCCAGCCCTCTGGGGCCAACGTCCTGACTTTC.

The CDR3 protein is CASSPKGQGNFEQYF. The CDR3 DNA is TGTGCCAGCAGCCCGAAGGGACAGGGGAACTTCGAGCAGTACTTC. The chain links TRBV7-2 to TRBJ2-7, with 10 bases identical to TRBD1. V trimming: 5 bases; J trimming: 6 bases; junction bases outside the gene matches: 10. CDR1 and CDR2 from the germline V gene are SGHTA and FQGNSA. This CDR3 comprises 15 residues.

This clone showed up just once. The chain links TRBV5-1 to TRBJ1-5; TRBD1 matches at 10 bases. V lost 4 bases to trimming and J lost 2 bases; unmatched junction nucleotides: 3. The CDR3 contains 15 residues. Germline CDR1 and CDR2: SGHRS and YFSETQ. Here the CDR3 reads CASSQGQGGNQPQHF. CDR3 nucleotides: TGCGCCAGCAGCCAAGGACAGGGGGGCAATCAGCCCCAGCATTTT.

This sequence joins TRBV2 and TRBJ2-7; the D gene is possibly TRBD1 (5 bases). V lost 3 bases and J 2 bases, leaving 11 bases between the germline ends. CDR1 SNHLY and CDR2 FYNNEI come from the germline V gene. CDR3 length: 14 amino acids. Written as DNA, the CDR3 is TGTGCCAGCAGTGATGACAGCCGTCCCTACGAGCAGTACTTC. Its protein is CASSDDSRPYEQYF.

V is TRBV20-1 and J is TRBJ1-1; D is undetermined. V dropped 6 bases and J dropped 12 bases, with 17 bases sitting between them. The germline V gene has CDR1 DFQATT and CDR2 SNEGSKA (reference sequence). The CDR3 extends over 11 amino acids. CDR3: CSATWGSEPFF. CDR3 coding DNA: TGCAGTGCAACTTGGGGATCCGAACCTTTCTTT.

The rearrangement links TRBV6-5 to TRBJ1-5; D remains unclear. The CDR3 length is 14 residues. The V gene lost 5 bases and the J gene lost 3 bases, with 11 bases spanning the gap. Germline V CDR1 and CDR2: MNHEY, SVGAGI. The CDR3 loop is CASSRGSNNQPQHF. For the CDR3, the DNA is TGTGCCAGCAGTAGAGGGTCGAACAATCAGCCCCAGCATTTT.

The chain carries TRBV7-3 and TRBJ2-1; 8 bases align to TRBD1. CDR3 size: 15 residues. With 5 bases clipped from V and 0 bases from J, the junction kept 3 bases outside the gene matches. Germline V gives CDR1 SGHTA, CDR2 FQGTGA. The CDR3 DNA is TGTGCCAGCAGCCCGACAGGGGACTCCTACAATGAGCAGTTCTTC. This encodes CASSPTGDSYNEQFF. Full variable domain (outside the CDR3, taken from reference TRBV7-3 and TRBJ2-1): GAGVSQTPSNKVTEKGKYVELRCDPISGHTALYWYRQSLGQGPEFLIYFQGTGAADDSGLPNDRFFAVRPEGSVSTLKIQRTERGDSAVYLCASSPTGDSYNEQFFGPGTRLTVL.

As for this clone: Within the sample, other DNA sequences also encode this same CDR3. This chain connects TRBV4-2 to TRBJ1-5; no reliable D call. Looked up from germline, CDR1 is LGHNA and CDR2 is YNFKEQ. CDR3 size: 14 residues. The ends were cut back, 0 bases at V and 0 bases at J, with 3 bases in the middle. The CDR3 nucleotides are TGTGCCAGCAGCCAAGACAGTAGCAATCAGCCCCAGCATTTT. Translated: CASSQDSSNQPQHF.

V and J are TRBV2 and TRBJ2-1, with unresolved D. Germline V CDR1 and CDR2: SNHLY, FYNNEI. V gave up 1 base and J gave up 3 bases, with 7 bases separating them. This CDR3 has 14 residues. The CDR3 nucleotides are TGTGCCAGCAGTGAAGTAACAGTCTACAATGAGCAGTTCTTC. Its translation is CASSEVTVYNEQFF.

This clone was picked up one time. This chain links TRBV28 with TRBJ2-7; TRBD1 agrees at 8 bases. From germline, CDR1 is MDHEN and CDR2 SYDVKM. With V trimmed by 8 bases and J by 4 bases, 13 bases remained unmatched. The CDR3 has 15 amino acids. The CDR3 here is CASGIRTGNKYEQYF. DNA for the CDR3: TGTGCCAGCGGCATACGGACAGGGAATAAATACGAGCAGTACTTC.

Turning to this clone: Additional DNA sequences in this sample encode the identical CDR3. The chain has TRBV5-1 and TRBJ2-5; no clear D gene. This CDR3 has 11 residues. V gave up 0 bases and J gave up 5 bases, with 2 bases separating them. Germline V gives CDR1 SGHRS, CDR2 YFSETQ. The CDR3 is CASSLAETQYF. CDR3 DNA sequence: TGCGCCAGCAGCTTGGCGGAGACCCAGTACTTC.

This clone occurred a few times. J is TRBJ1-2 and V is TRBV19; D is perhaps TRBD1 (5 bases). CDR1 and CDR2 (germline): LNHDA, SQIVND (reference sequence). This CDR3 comprises 15 residues. The ends were cut back, 9 bases at V and 5 bases at J, with 22 bases in the middle. The CDR3 DNA is TGTGCCAGCACCCATCTCTTGGGCCAGGGATATGGCTACACCTTC. Translating gives CASTHLLGQGYGYTF.

The genes are TRBV5-1 and TRBJ2-2; possible D gene TRBD2, 6 bases. The ends were cut back, 1 base at V and 0 bases at J, with 10 bases in the middle. The CDR3 runs to 16 residues. CDR1 and CDR2 (germline): SGHRS, YFSETQ. Here the CDR3 reads CASSLNAGPNTGELFF. CDR3 coding DNA: TGCGCCAGCAGCTTGAACGCGGGACCGAACACCGGGGAGCTGTTTTTT.

The chain has TRBV30 and TRBJ2-5; D perhaps matches TRBD2 (6 bases). Trimming cost V 3 bases and J 5 bases, with 19 bases left between them. This CDR3 contains 15 residues. Germline CDR1 reads GTSNPN; CDR2 reads SVGIG (reference sequence). The CDR3 DNA is TGTGCCTGGAGCAATGTCCGGGGAGGTGGGGAGACCCAGTACTTC. This encodes CAWSNVRGGGETQYF.

The chain uses TRBV27 and TRBJ2-7, with 9 bases fitting TRBD1. The V and J ends lost 5 bases and 6 bases, in that order; junction bases with no gene match: 20. Germline CDR1 and CDR2: MNHEY and SMNVEV (reference sequence). The CDR3 runs to 18 residues. CDR3 amino acids: CASSPSATKGQGVGEQYF. The CDR3 nucleotides are TGTGCCAGCAGTCCTTCCGCTACCAAGGGACAGGGTGTCGGCGAGCAGTACTTC.